Presented here are 19 T cell receptor beta chains from one specimen sequenced in a study of graft-versus-host responses after intestinal transplantation. Assay used: immunoSEQ multiplex PCR; TCRdb lists only in-frame clones, some missing. The sample shows approximately 38,000 clones, around 86% of them seen only once. The sequencing here drew on PBMCs, taken 1070 days after transplant. These receptors were collected from a human patient who received an intestinal transplant, so some T cells may come from the graft donor.

The chain carries TRBV2 and TRBJ2-1; 8 bases agree with TRBD2. Per the germline V gene, CDR1 is SNHLY and CDR2 is FYNNEI. The CDR3 spans 15 residues. The V gene end was trimmed by 2 bases and the J gene end by 10 bases; junction bases not matched to a gene: 10. Written as DNA, the CDR3 is TGTGCCAGCAGTGAAACCCGGGGGGGCCATGGCGAGCAGTTCTTC. Protein product: CASSETRGGHGEQFF.

This chain uses TRBV7-6 with TRBJ1-3; a weak D match, TRBD1 (6 bases). There are 17 residues in the CDR3. V lost 0 bases and J 3 bases, leaving 15 bases between the germline ends. CDR1 and CDR2 (germline): SGHVS, FNYEAQ. CDR3 DNA: TGTGCCAGCAGCTTAGCATACCCAGGGGTGGGTGGAAACACCATATATTTT. The encoded protein is CASSLAYPGVGGNTIYF.

The chain uses TRBV19 and TRBJ1-4, with TRBD1 matching 7 bases. Germline CDR1 LNHDA, CDR2 SQIVND (reference sequence). This CDR3 has 14 residues. Trimming cost V 6 bases and J 5 bases; bases outside gene matches: 6. CDR3 bases: TGTGCCAGTAGGGATGACAGGGCGAATGAAAAACTGTTTTTT. It translates to CASRDDRANEKLFF.

The chain links TRBV30 to TRBJ1-6, with D hard to call. V lost 3 bases, J lost 9 bases, and 12 bases lay in between. The V gene's germline CDR1 is GTSNPN and CDR2 SVGIG (reference sequence). This CDR3 has 13 amino acids. In nucleotides, the CDR3 is TGTGCCTGGAGAGCGGGGATGGGTTCACCCCTCCACTTT. Protein product: CAWRAGMGSPLHF.

The V call is TRBV9, the J call TRBJ2-1; 16 bases match TRBD2. Germline values: CDR1 SGDLS, CDR2 YYNGEE. Trimming took 7 bases from V and 1 from J; bases not matched to a gene: 5. CDR3 length equals 17 residues. CDR3 DNA: TGTGCCAGCGGGACTAGCGGGGGGGCCAGGTCCTACAATGAGCAGTTCTTC. This sequence encodes CASGTSGGARSYNEQFF.

This clone was counted once. The rearrangement uses TRBV7-6 and TRBJ2-7; unclear D gene. Looked up from germline, CDR1 is SGHVS and CDR2 is FNYEAQ. The CDR3 contains 12 residues. Trimming pared 4 bases from V and 3 bases from J, leaving 7 bases between. The CDR3 DNA is TGTGCCAGCAGCTCCCACAGCTACGAGCAGTACTTC. Its translation: CASSSHSYEQYF.

This clone was counted only a few times. The chain has TRBV5-1 and TRBJ2-1; weak D call: TRBD2 (6 bases). There are 14 residues in the CDR3. The V and J ends lost 0 bases and 3 bases respectively, with 7 bases between them. Germline V gives CDR1 SGHRS, CDR2 YFSETQ. The CDR3: CASSLGLGYNEQFF. The CDR3 DNA is TGCGCCAGCAGCTTGGGACTAGGCTACAATGAGCAGTTCTTC.

This chain links TRBV9 with TRBJ2-7; 8 bases align to TRBD2. Germline lookup yields CDR1 SGDLS and CDR2 YYNGEE. Trimming cost V 3 bases and J 6 bases; bases outside gene matches: 8. The CDR3 spans 14 residues. The CDR3 protein is CASSAQREHGEQYF. The DNA of the CDR3 is TGTGCCAGCAGCGCCCAGCGGGAGCATGGCGAGCAGTACTTC.

V gene TRBV5-1 combines with J gene TRBJ2-7, with D possibly being TRBD1 (6 bases). The CDR3 has 13 amino acids. The V end lost 4 bases, the J end lost 7 bases, and 15 bases lay between the germline ends. The germline CDR1 and CDR2 sequences are SGHRS and YFSETQ. Here the CDR3 DNA reads TGCGCCAGCAGCGCGGACAGCTCTCTTGAGCAGTACTTC. Residues: CASSADSSLEQYF. The full variable domain, completed using reference TRBV5-1 and TRBJ2-7, is KAGVTQTPRYLIKTRGQQVTLSCSPISGHRSVSWYQQTPGQGLQFLFEYFSETQRNKGNFPGRFSGRQFSNSRSEMNVSTLELGDSALYLCASSADSSLEQYFGPGTRLTVT.

CDR3 nucleotide sequence: TGTGCCAGCAGCTTCGACCACCCCGGGACTTCAAATGAGCAGTTCTTC. Its translation: CASSFDHPGTSNEQFF. The chain has TRBV13 and TRBJ2-1; D is possibly TRBD2 (6 bases). The CDR3 runs 16 residues. The germline gives CDR1 PRHDT, CDR2 FYEKMQ (reference sequence). V was shortened by 3 bases and J by 7 bases, with 19 bases between the two germline ends.

This clone was recorded only once. V and J are TRBV21-1 and TRBJ2-7; the D call TRBD2 from the table was never checked on the DNA. TRBV21-1 counts as a pseudogene. The CDR3 runs to 18 residues. The CDR3 sequence: CASSNDGGTGRGSYEQYF. The CDR3 nucleotides read TGTGCCAGCAGCAACGACGGTGGAACAGGGAGGGGGTCCTACGAGCAGTACTTC.

Worth noting for this clone: A junction boundary mismatches the germline segment, possibly from a read error. This chain uses TRBV5-5 with TRBJ2-1; D may be TRBD1 or TRBD2 (5 bases each). The CDR3 is made up of 13 amino acids. Germline V gene data show CDR1 as SGHKS and CDR2 as YYEKEE (reference sequence). The CDR3 loop reads CASSPMERGFELF. The CDR3 DNA follows: TGTGCCAGCAGCCCAATGGAGAGGGGTTTTGAACTCTTC.

This chain connects TRBV11-2 to TRBJ2-3; unclear D gene. CDR3 size: 12 residues. V was clipped by 1 base and J by 5 bases, with 4 bases between them. Germline CDR1 reads SGHAT; CDR2 reads FQNNGV. As DNA, the CDR3 is TGTGCCAGCAGCTTAGGGGGAGATACGCAGTATTTT. Translation gives CASSLGGDTQYF.

The chain recombines TRBV7-2 with TRBJ2-3, with D possibly TRBD2 on 6 matching bases. V was clipped by 1 base and J by 1 base, with 18 bases between them. The CDR3 length is 18 residues. Looked up from germline, CDR1 is SGHTA and CDR2 is FQGNSA. The CDR3 is CASSLDGLAGSGTDTQYF. Written as DNA, the CDR3 is TGTGCCAGCAGCTTAGATGGGTTGGCGGGAAGCGGCACAGATACGCAGTATTTT.

The chain combines TRBV2 with TRBJ2-3, with TRBD2 identical over 9 bases. This CDR3 has 18 residues. Germline lookup yields CDR1 SNHLY and CDR2 FYNNEI. J was trimmed by 2 bases and V by 8 bases; bases with no gene match: 17. The CDR3 sequence: CASLLTRLAERITDTQYF. DNA of the CDR3: TGTGCCAGCCTCCTGACCCGACTAGCGGAAAGAATCACAGATACGCAGTATTTT. The whole variable domain, filled in from reference TRBV2 and TRBJ2-3, reads EPEVTQTPSHQVTQMGQEVILRCVPISNHLYFYWYRQILGQKVEFLVSFYNNEISEKSEIFDDQFSVERPDGSNFTLKIRSTKLEDSAMYFCASLLTRLAERITDTQYFGPGTRLTVL.

This chain connects TRBV5-1 to TRBJ1-3, with TRBD1 as a possible D gene (5 bases). CDR1 SGHRS and CDR2 YFSETQ come from the germline V gene. This CDR3 contains 16 residues. The ends were cut back, 4 bases at V and 3 bases at J, with 17 bases in the middle. CDR3 loop: CASSPMIGAGGNTIYF. CDR3 nucleotides: TGCGCCAGCAGCCCCATGATAGGGGCAGGTGGAAACACCATATATTTT.

The chain links TRBV30 to TRBJ1-2; no reliable D call. Germline CDR1 is GTSNPN and CDR2 is SVGIG (reference sequence). The ends were cut back, 4 bases at V and 3 bases at J, with 9 bases in the middle. This CDR3 spans 12 amino acids. The CDR3: CAWKVGHYGYTF. In DNA form, the CDR3 reads TGTGCCTGGAAGGTGGGCCACTATGGCTACACCTTC.

The chain employs TRBV19 and TRBJ1-1; D is uncertain. Trimming stripped 6 bases from V and 0 bases from J, with 8 bases between. The CDR3 is 13 amino acids. Looked up from germline, CDR1 is LNHDA and CDR2 is SQIVND (reference sequence). The CDR3 bases are TGTGCCAGTAGGATTGGCGTGAACACTGAAGCTTTCTTT. It codes for CASRIGVNTEAFF.

This clone was detected only a few times. V is TRBV21-1 and J is TRBJ2-7; the table assigns TRBD2, which was not confirmed against the DNA. TRBV21-1 is described as a pseudogene. The CDR3 extends over 13 amino acids. The CDR3 is CASNRRSSYEQYF. Here the CDR3 DNA reads TGTGCCAGCAATAGGCGGAGCTCCTACGAGCAGTACTTC.